A single sample gave rise to the 11 T cell receptor beta chains below, sequenced in a study of T cell responses to AZD1222 COVID-19 vaccine. Here immunoSEQ multiplex PCR was the method, and the copy in TCRdb shows in-frame clones only, minus some. The data contain fewer than 150,000 clones, about nine tenths of them singletons. The sequencing here drew on peripheral blood, taken on day 0 of AZD1222 vaccination. The receptors shown here come from an adult in good health.

This clone was seen just once. V is TRBV29-1 and J is TRBJ2-7; D not resolved. CDR3 size: 12 residues. Germline V gives CDR1 SQVTM, CDR2 ANQGSEA. Trimming stripped 3 bases from V and 4 bases from J, with 10 bases between. CDR3 DNA: TGCAGCGTTGAGGCCAGAGATTACGAGCAGTACTTC. Amino acid sequence: CSVEARDYEQYF.

J is TRBJ1-2 and V is TRBV3-1 (or the pseudogene TRBV3-2); 9 bases align to TRBD1. The germline V gene has CDR1 LGHDT and CDR2 YNNKEL (reference sequence). This CDR3 has 13 residues. J lost 4 bases, V lost 6 bases, and 3 bases had no gene match. The CDR3 coding sequence is TGTGCCAGCAGTCCGGACAGGGGCTATGGCTACACCTTC. This gives the protein CASSPDRGYGYTF.

The chain couples TRBV7-9 to TRBJ1-5; TRBD1 matches 10 bases. The V segment lost 4 bases and the J segment 7 bases; nucleotides outside the gene matches: 7. Looked up from germline, CDR1 is SEHNR and CDR2 is FQNEAQ (reference sequence). The CDR3 contains 15 residues. The CDR3 loop is CASSSSADRGQPQHF. CDR3 bases: TGTGCCAGCAGCTCCTCGGCGGACAGGGGGCAGCCCCAGCATTTT.

The rearrangement joins TRBV7-2 to TRBJ1-1; D remains unclear. Germline V gives CDR1 SGHTA, CDR2 FQGNSA. V gave up 8 bases and J gave up 2 bases, with 6 bases separating them. CDR3 length: 11 amino acids. CDR3: CASGVNTEAFF. The CDR3 DNA reads TGTGCCAGCGGGGTTAACACTGAAGCTTTCTTT.

The table lists this clone with a count of one. This chain links TRBV10-3 with TRBJ2-3; 8 nucleotides match TRBD2. The CDR3 contains 15 residues. Looked up from germline, CDR1 is ENHRY and CDR2 is SYGVKD. The trim removed 6 bases at V and 3 bases at J, leaving 8 bases unmatched. In DNA, the CDR3 is TGTGCCATCAGGGCCGGGGGGGCCGGGACAGATACGCAGTATTTT. Protein sequence: CAIRAGGAGTDTQYF.

The chain couples TRBV3-1 (or the pseudogene TRBV3-2) to TRBJ2-5; 10 bases line up with TRBD2. Germline CDR1 reads LGHDT; CDR2 reads YNNKEL (reference sequence). The junction had 15 bases not matched to a gene; V was cut back by 0 bases and J by 5 bases. The CDR3 extends over 19 amino acids. CDR3 residues: CASSQEEGPSGSFGETQYF. CDR3 DNA: TGTGCCAGCAGCCAAGAAGAGGGGCCTAGCGGGAGTTTTGGTGAGACCCAGTACTTC.

J is TRBJ2-2 and V is TRBV5-6; D gene unclear. The CDR3 spans 16 residues. Trimming removed 4 bases at V and 5 bases at J, with 18 bases between. Germline loops: CDR1 SGHDT, CDR2 YYEEEE. In nucleotides, the CDR3 is TGTGCCAGCAGCCAAGCAGAGGCGGATTTTACCGGGGAGCTGTTTTTT. This sequence encodes CASSQAEADFTGELFF.

This chain joins TRBV4-1 and TRBJ2-3; tentative D call: TRBD2 (6 bases). CDR3 size: 14 residues. Germline loops: CDR1 MGHRA, CDR2 YSYEKL. Trimming stripped 8 bases from V and 5 bases from J, with 17 bases between. CDR3 loop: CASRGGRDRDTQYF. CDR3 nucleotide sequence: TGCGCCAGCCGAGGAGGGCGGGATCGAGATACGCAGTATTTT.

This clone has a single count. V is TRBV7-2 and J is TRBJ2-1; D gene ambiguous. CDR1 and CDR2 (germline): SGHTA, FQGNSA. V was cut by 2 bases and J by 4 bases, with 12 bases left in between. The CDR3 is 15 residues long. The CDR3 bases are TGTGCCAGCAGCTTAAATAAGCGAGAGTACAATGAGCAGTTCTTC. Its translation is CASSLNKREYNEQFF.

In its sample, this clone was seen once. The chain employs TRBV11-2 and TRBJ1-2; D not resolved. The CDR3 has 14 amino acids. Trimming took off 0 bases at V and 5 bases at J, with 10 bases between the two ends. Germline-derived CDR1 and CDR2 are SGHAT and FQNNGV. This CDR3 is CASSLEGVGYGYTF. DNA for the CDR3: TGTGCCAGCAGCTTAGAAGGAGTAGGGTATGGCTACACCTTC.

The rearrangement joins TRBV5-4 to TRBJ2-5; no definite D call. Germline values: CDR1 SGHNT, CDR2 YYREEE (reference sequence). V shed 2 bases and J shed 5 bases, with 7 bases lying between them. The CDR3 is made up of 12 amino acids. Here the CDR3 reads CASSFSPETQYF. DNA for the CDR3: TGTGCCAGCAGCTTTAGCCCCGAGACCCAGTACTTC.